Below, one T cell receptor (beta chain) is given with its context. Its antigen remains unidentified. A second about 7 to 12 cycle PCR used barcoded and J-beta primers. TCRdb reprocessed the 5' RACE reads via MiXCR and lists one record per CDR3 protein. The sample has under 2 million distinct CDR3 sequences, about 32% seen once; the top ten hold about 11%. These data come from a study of blood T cells in healthy people across ages. Overall study results and limits: Long-lived donors had more naive CD4+ cells and higher diversity than aged donors.

Per-sample yields of isolated PBMCs were at least 6 million. Germline V gives CDR1 MNHEY, CDR2 SVGEGT. The CDR3 spans 15 residues. Trimming pared 2 bases from V and 4 bases from J, leaving 13 bases between. The chain uses TRBV6-2 or TRBV6-3 and TRBJ2-3; maybe TRBD2 (7 bases). The sequence came from a woman in her twenties or thirties in good health. The sequencing input was blood. CDR3 amino acids: CASSYVGGGADTQYF. CDR3 bases: TGTGCCAGCAGTTACGTGGGGGGGGGCGCAGATACGCAGTATTTT.